A selection of T cell receptor beta chains follows, all from one sample in a study of cytomegalovirus exposure and HLA in healthy donors. Data came from immunoSEQ multiplex PCR; TCRdb stores just in-frame clones and leaves some out. Among about 140,000 clones listed, 80% were seen once. Source material: PBMCs. These receptors all come from a man younger than 40 in good health. CDR3s include the opening cysteine and the closing phenylalanine or tryptophan. The D gene is left open where the match is weak. Some rows mark clone size as missing; the rest say once, few, many or name a class of expanded clone.

TRBV5-4	-	TRBJ2-7	-	CASSFSPDSYEQYF	TGTGCCAGCAGCTTCTCACCGGACAGTTACGAGCAGTACTTC
TRBV2	TRBD2	TRBJ2-3	few	CASSGGGLQLFDTQYF	TGTGCCAGCAGTGGGGGGGGACTCCAACTATTCGATACGCAGTATTTT
TRBV28	-	TRBJ2-2	-	CASGSPGELFF	TGTGCCAGCGGCTCGCCCGGGGAGCTGTTTTTT
TRBV7-9	TRBD1	TRBJ1-1	-	CASSSRRTGGANTEAFF	TGTGCCAGCAGCTCGAGAAGGACAGGGGGGGCGAACACTGAAGCTTTCTTT
TRBV4-3	TRBD1	TRBJ2-1	-	CASSQDWAGGRGEQFF	TGCGCCAGCAGCCAAGATTGGGCAGGGGGCCGGGGTGAGCAGTTCTTC
TRBV4-1	-	TRBJ2-3	-	CASSQGGVLSDTQYF	TGCGCCAGCAGCCAAGGGGGGGTTCTTTCAGATACGCAGTATTTT
TRBV5-4	TRBD2	TRBJ2-1	-	CASSVGTSGYNEQFF	TGTGCCAGCAGCGTCGGGACTAGTGGCTACAATGAGCAGTTCTTC
TRBV7-9	TRBD1	TRBJ2-7	-	CSSSFSLRDRGTYEQYF	TGTTCCAGCAGCTTTAGTCTCCGGGACAGGGGTACCTACGAGCAGTACTTC
TRBV7-2	-	TRBJ2-7	-	CASSFFQPAYEQYF	TGTGCCAGCAGCTTTTTTCAACCGGCCTACGAGCAGTACTTC
TRBV7-6	-	TRBJ2-1	-	CASSQLGGPYNEQFF	TGTGCCAGCAGCCAATTGGGGGGACCCTACAATGAGCAGTTCTTC
TRBV9	-	TRBJ1-2	-	CASSSRGTPGDGYTF	TGTGCCAGCAGCTCCCGTGGGACCCCGGGGGATGGCTACACCTTC
TRBV10-1	TRBD1	TRBJ1-1	few	CASSEGGTGGLDTEAFF	TGCGCCAGCAGTGAAGGGGGGACAGGGGGCTTGGACACTGAAGCTTTCTTT
TRBV15	TRBD2	TRBJ2-7	few	CATSSPLPSSGRAYEQYF	TGTGCCACCAGCAGCCCCCTCCCTTCTAGCGGGAGAGCCTACGAGCAGTACTTC
TRBV13	-	TRBJ1-2	-	CASSPRRGKSEGYTF	TGTGCCAGCAGCCCGAGGCGCGGGAAGTCAGAAGGCTACACCTTC
TRBV29-1	TRBD1	TRBJ2-5	-	CSVARGGQGWETQYF	TGCAGCGTCGCTAGGGGGGGACAGGGGTGGGAGACCCAGTACTTC
TRBV28	-	TRBJ1-2	few	CAVLWVGRRGYTF	TGTGCTGTCCTTTGGGTGGGGAGGCGTGGCTACACCTTC
TRBV20-1	-	TRBJ1-3	-	CNLGEGNTIYF	TGCAACCTCGGTGAGGGAAACACCATATATTTT
TRBV6-5	-	TRBJ2-1	-	CASSLGVAAYNEQFF	TGTGCCAGCAGTCTCGGGGTAGCGGCCTACAATGAGCAGTTCTTC
TRBV7-9	TRBD1	TRBJ1-6	-	CASSPGTGGDSPLHF	TGTGCCAGCAGCCCCGGGACAGGGGGCGATTCACCCCTCCACTTT
TRBV7-8	-	TRBJ2-3	-	CASSLTPRQTQYF	TGTGCCAGCAGCTTAACGCCTAGGCAGACGCAGTATTTT
TRBV29-1	-	TRBJ1-2	few	CSVGYNNYGYTF	TGCAGCGTTGGGTACAATAACTATGGCTACACCTTC
TRBV7-9	TRBD2	TRBJ2-7	-	CSSSSGLVSYEQYF	TGTTCCAGCAGCTCGGGACTAGTTTCCTACGAGCAGTACTTC
TRBV11-3	TRBD1	TRBJ2-1	-	CASSATGWGNEQFF	TGTGCCAGCAGCGCGACAGGGTGGGGGAATGAGCAGTTCTTC
TRBV29-1	-	TRBJ1-6	once	CSVVRSPLHF	TGCAGCGTTGTGCGTTCACCCCTCCACTTT
TRBV6-1	-	TRBJ1-1	-	CASRQGFGTEAFF	TGTGCCAGCAGGCAGGGGTTCGGCACTGAAGCTTTCTTT
TRBV5-1	TRBD1	TRBJ2-6	-	CASSLGPGGLSGANVLTF	TGCGCCAGCAGCTTGGGTCCAGGGGGCCTATCTGGGGCCAACGTCCTGACTTTC
TRBV6-5	TRBD1	TRBJ1-2	few	CASSAPGTGEDGYTF	TGTGCCAGCAGTGCCCCCGGGACAGGGGAGGATGGCTACACCTTC
TRBV5-1	TRBD1	TRBJ2-7	-	CASSSRDRLYEQYF	TGCGCCAGCAGCTCCCGGGACAGGCTCTACGAGCAGTACTTC
TRBV2	TRBD2	TRBJ2-1	-	CASSWGAGGPRGEQFF	TGTGCCAGCAGTTGGGGGGCGGGAGGGCCGAGAGGTGAGCAGTTCTTC
TRBV4-1	TRBD2	TRBJ2-7	few	CASSQGTSGRALTYEQYF	TGCGCCAGCAGCCAAGGGACTAGCGGGAGGGCCTTAACCTACGAGCAGTACTTC
TRBV28	TRBD1	TRBJ1-1	-	CASSFPDRGNTEAFF	TGTGCCAGCAGTTTCCCCGACAGGGGGAACACTGAAGCTTTCTTT
TRBV5-1	TRBD2	TRBJ2-1	-	CASSLLAGGPGEQFF	TGCGCCAGCAGCTTGCTAGCGGGAGGGCCGGGTGAGCAGTTCTTC
TRBV5-1	-	TRBJ1-1	few	CASSSEWGQTDTEAFF	TGCGCCAGCAGCTCAGAATGGGGGCAGACAGACACTGAAGCTTTCTTT
TRBV5-1	-	TRBJ1-4	-	CASSSFRGTNEKLFF	TGCGCCAGCAGCTCGTTTAGGGGCACTAATGAAAAACTGTTTTTT
TRBV4-1	TRBD1	TRBJ1-2	-	CASSQGSGQTYGYTF	TGCGCCAGCAGCCAAGGGTCGGGACAGACCTATGGCTACACCTTC
TRBV13	TRBD2	TRBJ2-3	-	CASSFLTSGRARETQYF	TGTGCCAGCAGCTTCTTAACTAGCGGGAGGGCGCGGGAGACGCAGTATTTT
TRBV7-9	-	TRBJ2-2	-	CASSLDTGRLNTGELFF	TGTGCCAGCAGCTTAGATACGGGAAGGTTGAACACCGGGGAGCTGTTTTTT
TRBV19	TRBD1	TRBJ1-2	-	CASTPSAGGTNYGYTF	TGTGCCAGTACTCCTTCGGCAGGGGGCACTAACTATGGCTACACCTTC
TRBV11-3	-	TRBJ2-1	-	CASSPTDNEQFF	TGTGCCAGCAGCCCGACAGACAATGAGCAGTTCTTC
TRBV29-1	TRBD2	TRBJ2-1	-	CSVEDPTLPDGGSSYNEQFF	TGCAGCGTTGAAGATCCCACCCTTCCCGATGGCGGGAGCTCCTACAATGAGCAGTTCTTC
TRBV11-1	-	TRBJ2-5	-	CASSLPGGETQYF	TGTGCCAGCAGCCTACCAGGGGGGGAGACCCAGTACTTC
TRBV5-1	TRBD2	TRBJ2-3	-	CASSPALLADRTDTQYF	TGCGCCAGCAGCCCCGCCCTACTAGCGGACCGCACAGATACGCAGTATTTT
TRBV27	-	TRBJ1-4	-	CASSFRGAPGKLFF	TGTGCCAGCAGTTTCCGGGGGGCGCCGGGGAAACTGTTTTTT
TRBV18	-	TRBJ1-2	once	CASSPPSTLGSGYTF	TGTGCCAGCTCACCTCCTAGTACCTTAGGGAGCGGCTACACCTTC
TRBV6-5	-	TRBJ1-5	-	CASRLGGDNQPQHF	TGTGCCAGCAGACTCGGAGGGGACAATCAGCCCCAGCATTTT
TRBV23-1	-	TRBJ2-5	-	CASSQSPPRQETQYF	TGCGCCAGCAGTCAATCCCCCCCGCGACAAGAGACCCAGTACTTC
TRBV25-1	-	TRBJ2-5	-	CASRPPGQQETQYF	TGTGCCAGCAGACCCCCCGGACAGCAGGAGACCCAGTACTTC
TRBV7-3	TRBD2	TRBJ2-2	-	CASSFPGLAGAATGELFF	TGTGCCAGCAGCTTCCCTGGACTAGCGGGAGCCGCCACCGGGGAGCTGTTTTTT
TRBV6-1	TRBD1	TRBJ2-7	-	CASSEKGTGGEQYF	TGTGCCAGCAGTGAAAAAGGGACAGGGGGCGAGCAGTACTTC
TRBV20-1	-	TRBJ1-5	-	CSARDRRAQHF	TGCAGTGCTAGAGACCGAAGAGCCCAGCATTTT
TRBV7-8	-	TRBJ2-2	-	CASSLAGSGANTGELFF	TGTGCCAGCAGCTTGGCGGGGAGCGGCGCGAACACCGGGGAGCTGTTTTTT
TRBV10-3	-	TRBJ1-2	-	CASGDGYGYTF	TGTGCCAGCGGGGACGGCTATGGCTACACCTTC
TRBV18	TRBD1	TRBJ2-5	-	CASSPGQGETQYF	TGTGCCAGCTCCCCTGGACAGGGTGAGACCCAGTACTTC
TRBV29-1	TRBD2	TRBJ2-1	-	CSPGGGFYNEQFF	TGCAGCCCCGGGGGGGGGTTCTACAATGAGCAGTTCTTC
TRBV7-9	-	TRBJ1-6	-	CASSLGDRSSYNSPLHF	TGTGCCAGCAGCTTAGGCGACAGAAGCTCCTATAATTCACCCCTCCACTTT
TRBV7-9	-	TRBJ2-7	once	CASSLTGDEQYF	TGTGCCAGCAGCTTAACGGGGGACGAGCAGTACTTC
TRBV13	-	TRBJ2-3	-	CASSLRSGGTDTQYF	TGTGCCAGCAGCTTACGGTCAGGGGGCACAGATACGCAGTATTTT
TRBV4-3	-	TRBJ1-2	-	CASRPKTGLRGYGYTF	TGCGCCAGCAGACCCAAAACAGGGTTGCGTGGCTATGGCTACACCTTC
TRBV27	TRBD1	TRBJ1-4	-	CASSTGTGHEKLFF	TGTGCCAGCAGCACCGGGACAGGGCATGAAAAACTGTTTTTT
TRBV5-8	TRBD2	TRBJ2-6	-	CASSLVLAGILSGANVLTF	TGTGCCAGCAGCTTGGTCCTAGCGGGCATCCTCTCTGGGGCCAACGTCCTGACTTTC